Below are 17 T cell receptor beta chains sequenced from a single sample in a study of cytomegalovirus exposure and HLA in healthy donors. PCR primers comprised 60 Vbeta and 13 Jbeta primers. Assay: immunoSEQ multiplex PCR; the TCRdb copy retains only in-frame clones and omits some. In the table there are roughly 180,000 clones, approximately 77% of which are singletons. Sequences were obtained from PBMCs. These receptors were collected from a male donor in good health and CMV-seronegative.

This chain connects TRBV7-9 to TRBJ2-3, with D possibly matching TRBD2 (5 bases). Trimming cost V 1 base and J 6 bases, with 8 bases left between them. This CDR3 is 13 amino acids long. CDR1 is SEHNR and CDR2 is FQNEAQ in the germline V gene (reference sequence). Here the CDR3 DNA reads TGTGCCAGCAGCTTAGGGACTGGGGATACGCAGTATTTT. This translates into CASSLGTGDTQYF.

This clone has only one observation. The CDR3 DNA sequence: TGTGCCTGGAGTATAGCGGGAGGGACAGATACGCAGTATTTT. Translated, it gives CAWSIAGGTDTQYF. The chain joins TRBV30 to TRBJ2-3; 11 bases agree with TRBD2. This CDR3 has 14 amino acids. V trimming: 2 bases; J trimming: 3 bases; junction bases outside the gene matches: 1. The germline V gene encodes CDR1 GTSNPN and CDR2 SVGIG (reference sequence). The variable domain in full, completed from reference TRBV30 and TRBJ2-3, reads SQTIHQWPATLVQPVGSPLSLECTVEGTSNPNLYWYRQAAGRGLQLLFYSVGIGQISSEVPQNLSASRPQDRQFILSSKKLLLSDSGFYLCAWSIAGGTDTQYFGPGTRLTVL.

V usage is TRBV25-1 and J usage is TRBJ2-7; D may be TRBD1 (7 bases). CDR3 length equals 13 residues. Germline assignment: CDR1 MGHDK and CDR2 SYGVNS. The ends were cut back, 6 bases at V and 6 bases at J, with 15 bases in the middle. In DNA form, the CDR3 reads TGTGCCAGCAGCTTGGCAGGGGGAGGCGAGCAGTACTTC. This translates into CASSLAGGGEQYF.

This chain joins TRBV5-6 and TRBJ2-5; 8 nucleotides match TRBD2. J was trimmed by 5 bases and V by 4 bases; bases with no gene match: 7. CDR1 is SGHDT, CDR2 YYEEEE, per germline. The CDR3 totals 14 residues. CDR3 nucleotide sequence: TGTGCCAGCAGCGTTGCGGGGGGCAGGGAGACCCAGTACTTC. Its protein is CASSVAGGRETQYF. The variable domain in full, with the rest retrieved from reference TRBV5-6 and TRBJ2-5, is DAGVTQSPTHLIKTRGQQVTLRCSPKSGHDTVSWYQQALGQGPQFIFQYYEEEERQRGNFPDRFSGHQFPNYSSELNVNALLLGDSALYLCASSVAGGRETQYFGPGTRLLVL.

V and J are TRBV11-2 and TRBJ2-3, with 7 bases matching TRBD1. J lost 2 bases, V lost 5 bases, and 4 bases had no gene match. Germline CDR1 is SGHAT and CDR2 is FQNNGV. This CDR3 is 14 amino acids long. CDR3 DNA: TGTGCCAGCAGCCCGGGACAGTACACAGATACGCAGTATTTT. It yields the protein CASSPGQYTDTQYF. Filled out from reference TRBV11-2 and TRBJ2-3, the complete variable domain reads EAGVAQSPRYKIIEKRQSVAFWCNPISGHATLYWYQQILGQGPKLLIQFQNNGVVDDSQLPKDRFSAERLKGVDSTLKIQPAKLEDSAVYLCASSPGQYTDTQYFGPGTRLTVL.

This sequence joins TRBV9 and TRBJ1-1, with D tentatively TRBD1 (6 bases). Germline V CDR1 and CDR2: SGDLS, YYNGEE. The CDR3 spans 15 residues. V lost 2 bases and J 0 bases, leaving 11 bases between the germline ends. CDR3 protein: CASSVGNRVNTEAFF. DNA for the CDR3: TGTGCCAGCAGCGTTGGGAACAGGGTGAACACTGAAGCTTTCTTT.

This chain uses TRBV15 with TRBJ2-5; possible D gene TRBD1, 5 bases. The germline gives CDR1 LNHNV, CDR2 YYDKDF (reference sequence). This CDR3 spans 15 amino acids. The ends were cut back, 0 bases at V and 3 bases at J, with 11 bases in the middle. As DNA, the CDR3 is TGTGCCACCAGCAGAGATCAGGGCAGGGAAGAGACCCAGTACTTC. It encodes CATSRDQGREETQYF. The variable domain in full, with the rest retrieved from reference TRBV15 and TRBJ2-5, is DAMVIQNPRYQVTQFGKPVTLSCSQTLNHNVMYWYQQKSSQAPKLLFHYYDKDFNNEADTPDNFQSRRPNTSFCFLDIRSPGLGDTAMYLCATSRDQGREETQYFGPGTRLLVL.

The rearrangement links TRBV6-5 to TRBJ1-5; D might be TRBD1 (6 bases). CDR1 and CDR2 (germline): MNHEY, SVGAGI. This CDR3 is built from 12 residues. Between the trimmed V and J ends, which lost 6 bases and 7 bases, there was a span of 10 bases. The CDR3 loop is CASRQGSQPQHF. CDR3 DNA: TGTGCCAGCAGACAGGGTTCACAGCCCCAGCATTTT.

This sequence joins TRBV10-3 and TRBJ2-3; 10 nucleotides match TRBD1. Looked up from germline, CDR1 is ENHRY and CDR2 is SYGVKD. V shed 7 bases and J 8 bases; nucleotides not matched to a gene: 12. The CDR3 consists of 15 residues. The CDR3 loop is CAITPDRGNMVTQYF. The CDR3 DNA sequence: TGTGCCATCACTCCGGACAGGGGGAATATGGTTACGCAGTATTTT.

This rearrangement joins TRBV15 to TRBJ1-5, with 10 bases lining up with TRBD1. The CDR3 has 13 amino acids. Per the germline V gene, CDR1 is LNHNV and CDR2 is YYDKDF (reference sequence). V trimming: 9 bases; J trimming: 11 bases; junction bases outside the gene matches: 10. Written as DNA, the CDR3 is TGTGCCACGACTCGACAGGGGGCTTCGGCCCAGCATTTT. Translation gives CATTRQGASAQHF.

The chain uses TRBV30 and TRBJ2-6; TRBD1 matches 9 bases. The CDR3 sequence is 16 residues long. CDR1 and CDR2 (germline): GTSNPN, SVGIG (reference sequence). V lost 4 bases and J lost 0; bases outside the gene matches: 4. CDR3 protein: CAWTGQGRSGANVLTF. CDR3 bases: TGTGCCTGGACGGGACAGGGCCGCTCTGGGGCCAACGTCCTGACTTTC.

This chain links TRBV27 with TRBJ1-4, with D possibly being TRBD1 (5 bases). The germline V gene has CDR1 MNHEY and CDR2 SMNVEV (reference sequence). This CDR3 comprises 15 residues. V was pared by 4 bases and J by 2 bases, with 11 bases between. CDR3 sequence (DNA): TGTGCCAGCAGTTCAACAGGTTGGACTAATGAAAAACTGTTTTTT. Its protein product is CASSSTGWTNEKLFF.

The chain links TRBV29-1 to TRBJ2-1; TRBD2 might be the D (5 bases). The CDR3 runs to 14 residues. The V end lost 4 bases, the J end lost 8 bases, and 18 bases lay between the germline ends. Germline values: CDR1 SQVTM, CDR2 ANQGSEA. As DNA, the CDR3 is TGCAGCGTTGTCGGAGAGGGCTATAAGTATGAGCAGTTCTTC. The encoded protein is CSVVGEGYKYEQFF.

J is TRBJ1-4 and V is TRBV4-3; 8 bases are a match to TRBD1. Germline values: CDR1 LGHNA, CDR2 YSLEER. V was clipped by 3 bases and J by 10 bases; unmatched bases: 7. This CDR3 has 14 residues. The CDR3 DNA reads TGCGCCAGCAGCCATGACAGGGGAGTCGGAAAACTGTTTTTT. Translated, it gives CASSHDRGVGKLFF.

This clone was counted only a few times. The J gene is TRBJ2-2, the V gene TRBV5-4, with 8 bases that match TRBD1. Germline lookup yields CDR1 SGHNT and CDR2 YYREEE (reference sequence). J lost 6 bases, V lost 5 bases, and 15 bases had no gene match. The CDR3 is 17 residues long. The DNA for the CDR3 is TGTGCCAGCAGTTTTTGGCCCCCCCGGGACAGGTCCGGGGAGCTGTTTTTT. Translating it yields CASSFWPPRDRSGELFF.

This chain links TRBV27 with TRBJ1-1; TRBD1 aligns across 11 bases. This CDR3 region has 17 residues. The V segment lost 5 bases and the J segment 5 bases; nucleotides outside the gene matches: 13. The germline CDR1 and CDR2 sequences are MNHEY and SMNVEV (reference sequence). The CDR3 is CASSGWTGGAKVTEAFF. CDR3 bases: TGTGCCAGCAGTGGATGGACAGGGGGCGCGAAGGTAACTGAAGCTTTCTTT.

This clone has just one count. This chain connects TRBV7-9 to TRBJ2-1, with D unclear. Germline V gene sequence: CDR1 SEHNR, CDR2 FQNEAQ (reference sequence). Trimming stripped 1 base from V and 7 bases from J, with 5 bases between. The CDR3 sequence is 12 residues long. The CDR3 sequence: CASSLVANEQFF. In nucleotides, the CDR3 is TGTGCCAGCAGCTTAGTCGCGAATGAGCAGTTCTTC.